This T cell receptor (beta chain) is from a study of blood T cell repertoires in COVID-19. The protocol was immunoSEQ multiplex PCR, while the TCRdb copy is restricted to in-frame clones and leaves out a portion. The profile shows roughly 280,000 clones, roughly 90% of them singletons. Germline CDR1 reads SGDLS; CDR2 reads YYNGEE. The CDR3 extends over 16 amino acids. J lost 6 bases, V lost 4 bases, and 12 bases had no gene match. Sequenced material: PBMCs or T cells enriched from blood (not recorded which). The rearrangement links TRBV9 to TRBJ2-3; 9 bases align to TRBD2. The receptor comes from a woman between 50 and 59 years old who had recovered from COVID-19. The CDR3 DNA reads TGTGCCAGCAGCCCGGGGGGCGGGAGGGCCTCCGATACGCAGTATTTT. It specifies CASSPGGGRASDTQYF.